A single sample is the source of the 32 T cell receptor beta chains below, sequenced in a study of T cell responses to AZD1222 COVID-19 vaccine. TCRdb keeps only in-frame clones here, not all; method: immunoSEQ multiplex PCR. The sample lists some 150,000 clones, 90% occurring once. The starting material was peripheral blood, obtained on day 0 of AZD1222 vaccination. These receptors came from an adult in good health.

The V and J genes are TRBV6-5 and TRBJ1-1; tentatively, D is TRBD1 (6 bases). Trimming took off 6 bases at V and 3 bases at J, with 14 bases between the two ends. The CDR3 contains 14 residues. The V gene's germline CDR1 is MNHEY and CDR2 SVGAGI. CDR3 region: CASSGGLWDTEAFF. DNA of the CDR3: TGTGCCAGCAGCGGGGGGCTATGGGACACTGAAGCTTTCTTT.

The chain uses TRBV19 and TRBJ1-1; perhaps TRBD1 as D (5 bases). There are 10 residues in the CDR3. The germline CDR1 and CDR2 sequences are LNHDA and SQIVND (reference sequence). The V end lost 5 bases, the J end lost 11 bases, and 9 bases lay between the germline ends. CDR3 protein: CASSGGAAFF. As DNA, the CDR3 is TGTGCCAGTAGTGGCGGGGCCGCTTTCTTT.

The rearrangement joins TRBV9 to TRBJ2-3; D gene ambiguous. Deletions cut 0 bases from V and 1 base from J, with 3 bases between. This CDR3 is 13 amino acids long. CDR1 and CDR2 from the germline V gene are SGDLS and YYNGEE. The CDR3 DNA sequence: TGTGCCAGCAGCGTAGTAGGCACAGATACGCAGTATTTT. As protein: CASSVVGTDTQYF.

V and J are TRBV10-3 and TRBJ1-2; the D is unclear. V lost 2 bases and J lost 4, with 5 bases in between. The CDR3 is 12 residues long. Germline V gene sequence: CDR1 ENHRY, CDR2 SYGVKD. The CDR3 sequence: CAISEQSYGYTF. Written as DNA, the CDR3 is TGTGCCATCAGTGAGCAGAGCTATGGCTACACCTTC.

The chain employs TRBV5-4 and TRBJ1-4; unclear D gene. This CDR3 spans 17 amino acids. The V end was cut by 2 bases, the J end by 0 bases, with 14 bases between. Germline V gives CDR1 SGHNT, CDR2 YYREEE (reference sequence). The CDR3 region has the DNA TGTGCCAGCAGCTTAGGTGGCAGCTCTGCAACTAATGAAAAACTGTTTTTT. Translation: CASSLGGSSATNEKLFF. Variable domain in full (rest from reference TRBV5-4 and TRBJ1-4): ETGVTQSPTHLIKTRGQQVTLRCSSQSGHNTVSWYQQALGQGPQFIFQYYREEENGRGNFPPRFSGLQFPNYSSELNVNALELDDSALYLCASSLGGSSATNEKLFFGSGTQLSVL.

V gene TRBV9 combines with J gene TRBJ2-6, with unresolved D. Germline V lookup: CDR1 SGDLS, CDR2 YYNGEE. The CDR3 is 17 amino acids. V lost 3 bases and J 2 bases, leaving 15 bases between the germline ends. The CDR3, as DNA: TGTGCCAGCAGCGAAGGATCTACCTTTCCTGGGGCCAACGTCCTGACTTTC. It encodes CASSEGSTFPGANVLTF.

The J gene is TRBJ1-1, the V gene TRBV5-1; possible D gene TRBD1, 5 bases. Trimming stripped 2 bases from V and 1 base from J, with 9 bases between. Germline CDR1 reads SGHRS; CDR2 reads YFSETQ. This CDR3 region has 14 residues. CDR3 residues: CASSFWTSNTEAFF. The DNA of the CDR3 is TGCGCCAGCAGCTTCTGGACATCGAACACTGAAGCTTTCTTT.

With respect to this clone: One end of the junction does not line up with germline, which may come from a read error. The chain links TRBV5-8 to TRBJ1-1; tentative D call: TRBD1 (5 bases). This CDR3 has 13 amino acids. Germline assignment: CDR1 SGHTS and CDR2 YDEGEE. The CDR3 nucleotides are TGTGCCAGCAGCTCGGGACGGAACACCGAAGCTTTCTTT. Its protein product is CASSSGRNTEAFF. The full variable domain, with the rest looked up from reference TRBV5-8 and TRBJ1-1, is EAGVTQSPTHLIKTRGQQATLRCSPISGHTSVYWYQQALGLGLQFLLWYDEGEERNRGNFPPRFSGRQFPNYSSELNVNALELEDSALYLCASSSGRNTEAFFGQGTRLTVV.

The chain carries TRBV30 and TRBJ1-2, with D perhaps matching TRBD1 (5 bases). Trimming removed 4 bases at V and 4 bases at J, with 13 bases between. Germline-derived CDR1 and CDR2 are GTSNPN and SVGIG (reference sequence). This CDR3 is 13 amino acids long. The CDR3 bases are TGTGCCTGGACTAATGACAGACCCTATGGCTACACCTTC. This encodes CAWTNDRPYGYTF.

The V gene is TRBV10-3, the J gene TRBJ1-5; 9 positions match TRBD1. Per germline, CDR1 ENHRY and CDR2 SYGVKD. The length of the CDR3 is 15 residues. After removal of 2 bases from V and 4 bases from J, the junction contained 3 bases not matched to a gene. Here the CDR3 reads CAISESGTGNQPQHF. The CDR3 DNA is TGTGCCATCAGTGAGAGTGGGACAGGGAATCAGCCCCAGCATTTT.

This rearrangement joins TRBV7-9 to TRBJ2-1; a weak D match, TRBD2 (6 bases). V was pared by 7 bases and J by 4 bases, with 14 bases between. CDR3 length equals 14 residues. Germline loops: CDR1 SEHNR, CDR2 FQNEAQ (reference sequence). The CDR3: CASTHPAGYNEQFF. CDR3 nucleotide sequence: TGTGCCAGCACCCACCCCGCGGGGTACAATGAGCAGTTCTTC.

This rearrangement joins TRBV7-2 to TRBJ1-2, with D unclear. CDR1 is SGHTA, CDR2 FQGNSA, per germline. Trimming removed 7 bases from V and 5 bases from J, with 14 bases in between. The CDR3 is 13 residues long. The DNA of the CDR3 is TGTGCCAGCATCGAACTAGGAAGGTATGGCTACACCTTC. This translates into CASIELGRYGYTF.

Only one count was recorded for this clone. The chain links TRBV6-5 to TRBJ2-7; D perhaps matches TRBD2 (6 bases). CDR1 and CDR2 from the germline V gene are MNHEY and SVGAGI. Trimming stripped 5 bases from V and 0 bases from J, with 14 bases between. This CDR3 is 15 amino acids long. The CDR3 DNA is TGTGCCAGCAGTCCCCTGGGACTGGGCTCCTACGAGCAGTACTTC. It specifies CASSPLGLGSYEQYF.

This sequence joins TRBV2 and TRBJ1-5; no reliable D call. V shed 7 bases and J shed 0 bases, with 13 bases lying between them. The CDR3 has 15 residues. The germline V gene has CDR1 SNHLY and CDR2 FYNNEI. The CDR3: CASTFLWYSNQPQHF. DNA for the CDR3: TGTGCCAGCACTTTTCTATGGTATAGCAATCAGCCCCAGCATTTT. The full variable domain, with the rest looked up from reference TRBV2 and TRBJ1-5, is EPEVTQTPSHQVTQMGQEVILRCVPISNHLYFYWYRQILGQKVEFLVSFYNNEISEKSEIFDDQFSVERPDGSNFTLKIRSTKLEDSAMYFCASTFLWYSNQPQHFGDGTRLSIL.

This clone appeared once. The CDR3 region is CATKFAGGGWGYTF. CDR3 coding DNA: TGTGCCACCAAGTTTGCCGGAGGGGGCTGGGGCTACACCTTC. The V gene is TRBV6-5, the J gene TRBJ1-2; 7 bases fit TRBD1. CDR1 is MNHEY and CDR2 is SVGAGI in the germline V gene. This CDR3 has 14 residues. Trimming at V came to 10 bases and at J to 8 bases, leaving 16 bases not matched to a gene.

The V and J genes are TRBV6-2 or TRBV6-3 and TRBJ2-6; D might be TRBD1 or TRBD2, each matching 5 bases. The CDR3 has 18 residues. V lost 3 bases and J lost 4, with 19 bases in between. Germline V gives CDR1 MNHEY, CDR2 SVGEGT. CDR3 amino acids: CASSYRGERGYGANVLTF. In DNA, the CDR3 is TGTGCCAGCAGTTATCGAGGGGAAAGGGGTTACGGGGCCAACGTCCTGACTTTC.

V is TRBV5-6 and J is TRBJ2-7; tentative D call: TRBD2 (5 bases). The V end lost 4 bases, the J end lost 1 base, and 18 bases lay between the germline ends. Germline CDR1 and CDR2: SGHDT and YYEEEE. The CDR3 runs to 16 residues. CDR3 region: CASSRQAGIGSYEQYF. CDR3 DNA sequence: TGTGCCAGCAGCCGCCAGGCGGGTATCGGATCCTACGAGCAGTACTTC.

This sequence joins TRBV4-1 and TRBJ2-1; TRBD2 agrees at 7 bases. The V and J ends lost 4 bases and 1 base, in that order; junction bases with no gene match: 4. CDR3 length: 15 residues. Germline CDR1 is MGHRA and CDR2 is YSYEKL. CDR3 nucleotide sequence: TGCGCCAGCAGCCCAACGGGGGGTTCCTACAATGAGCAGTTCTTC. This codes for CASSPTGGSYNEQFF.

For the CDR3, the DNA is TGCGCCAGCAGCCAAGTAGGGGACAGGGATAGCGGGGGCTACACCTTC. This encodes CASSQVGDRDSGGYTF. The rearrangement links TRBV4-1 to TRBJ1-2; 9 bases agree with TRBD1. The V gene end was trimmed by 1 base and the J gene end by 8 bases; junction bases not matched to a gene: 11. Germline V gives CDR1 MGHRA, CDR2 YSYEKL. The CDR3 is 16 amino acids.

J is TRBJ2-1 and V is TRBV7-3, with TRBD2 matching 10 bases. CDR3 size: 15 residues. Trimming cost V 5 bases and J 12 bases; bases outside gene matches: 13. Germline CDR1 SGHTA, CDR2 FQGTGA. The CDR3 bases are TGTGCCAGCAGCCCGCAACCCGTACTAGCGGGAATGCAGTTCTTC. Its protein product is CASSPQPVLAGMQFF.

The rearrangement links TRBV19 to TRBJ1-4; 11 nucleotides line up with TRBD1. The ends lost 9 bases at V and 5 bases at J; junction bases unmatched: 11. The V gene's germline CDR1 is LNHDA and CDR2 SQIVND (reference sequence). CDR3 size: 16 residues. The CDR3 nucleotides are TGTGCCAGACGGGACAGGGGGAACGATAAGAATGAAAAACTGTTTTTT. This translates into CARRDRGNDKNEKLFF.

The chain joins TRBV6-5 to TRBJ2-3; unclear D gene. This CDR3 has 11 amino acids. Germline V lookup: CDR1 MNHEY, CDR2 SVGAGI. The CDR3 bases are TGTGGCACCACCTTGGGAGATACGCAGTATTTT. It specifies CGTTLGDTQYF.

CDR3: CASSYSDSPLYGYTF. CDR3 coding DNA: TGTGCCAGCAGTTACTCGGACAGCCCTTTGTATGGCTACACCTTC. This sequence joins TRBV6-2 or TRBV6-3 and TRBJ1-2, with D perhaps TRBD1 (6 bases). Trimming shortened V by 0 bases and J by 5 bases, and 13 bases separated the two germline ends. The CDR3 length is 15 residues. Germline V gene data show CDR1 as MNHEY and CDR2 as SVGEGT.

As DNA, the CDR3 is TGTGCCAGTAGTATAGTCAGGATGAGCTCCTACAATGAGCAGTTCTTC. It yields the protein CASSIVRMSSYNEQFF. The chain uses TRBV19 and TRBJ2-1; unclear D gene. V gave up 1 base and J gave up 0 bases, with 10 bases separating them. The length of the CDR3 is 16 residues. Germline-derived CDR1 and CDR2 are LNHDA and SQIVND (reference sequence). The full variable domain, rest sourced from reference TRBV19 and TRBJ2-1, is DGGITQSPKYLFRKEGQNVTLSCEQNLNHDAMYWYRQDPGQGLRLIYYSQIVNDFQKGDIAEGYSVSREKKESFPLTVTSAQKNPTAFYLCASSIVRMSSYNEQFFGPGTRLTVL.

The genes are TRBV19 and TRBJ1-1; D not certain. The ends were cut back, 2 bases at V and 4 bases at J, with 8 bases in the middle. CDR3 length: 13 residues. Germline V gives CDR1 LNHDA, CDR2 SQIVND (reference sequence). CDR3 sequence (DNA): TGTGCCAGTAGTATAAAGGGATCCACTGAAGCTTTCTTT. This encodes CASSIKGSTEAFF.

This chain joins TRBV5-1 and TRBJ1-2, with TRBD1 identical over 10 bases. The V and J ends lost 4 bases and 5 bases, in that order; junction bases with no gene match: 14. Germline assignment: CDR1 SGHRS and CDR2 YFSETQ. The CDR3 is 17 amino acids. CDR3 coding DNA: TGCGCCAGCAGCGCCCAGACAGGGGGCGCCCAAAAATATGGCTACACCTTC. Its translation is CASSAQTGGAQKYGYTF.

The chain joins TRBV7-2 to TRBJ2-1, with D tentatively TRBD1 (5 bases). CDR3 length: 14 residues. Deletions cut 5 bases from V and 4 bases from J, with 12 bases between. Per the germline V gene, CDR1 is SGHTA and CDR2 is FQGNSA. CDR3 sequence reads: CASSLRGWYNEQFF. CDR3 coding DNA: TGTGCCAGCAGCCTAAGGGGATGGTACAATGAGCAGTTCTTC.

The genes are TRBV27 and TRBJ1-5, with D tentatively TRBD1 (5 bases). V was pared by 8 bases and J by 2 bases, with 16 bases between. This CDR3 comprises 15 residues. Germline V gives CDR1 MNHEY, CDR2 SMNVEV (reference sequence). The CDR3 is CASRHGGSGNQPQHF. DNA of the CDR3: TGTGCCAGCCGCCATGGGGGATCCGGCAATCAGCCCCAGCATTTT.

This clone was seen a handful of times. V and J are TRBV4-1 and TRBJ2-7, with 10 positions matching TRBD1. The length of the CDR3 is 14 residues. After removal of 4 bases from V and 5 bases from J, the junction contained 5 bases not matched to a gene. CDR1 is MGHRA and CDR2 is YSYEKL in the germline V gene. For the CDR3, the DNA is TGCGCCAGCAGCCCCCACGGGACAGGGGACGAGCAGTACTTC. Amino acids: CASSPHGTGDEQYF.

The V call is TRBV6-5, the J call TRBJ1-2; 7 positions agree with TRBD1. J was trimmed by 8 bases and V by 7 bases; bases with no gene match: 7. Germline-derived CDR1 and CDR2 are MNHEY and SVGAGI. There are 12 residues in the CDR3. The CDR3 coding sequence is TGTGCCAGCACCAGGGGGGTTAGAGGCTACACCTTC. The encoded protein is CASTRGVRGYTF.

The chain recombines TRBV9 with TRBJ2-7; D ambiguous. CDR1 and CDR2 (germline): SGDLS, YYNGEE. CDR3 length: 13 amino acids. Trimming took 7 bases from V and 3 from J, leaving 14 bases between them. Here the CDR3 DNA reads TGTGCCAGCGCCCCGGCGGTCGGCTACGAGCAGTACTTC. It yields the protein CASAPAVGYEQYF.

This sequence joins TRBV5-1 and TRBJ1-4; 7 bases agree with TRBD1. The V segment lost 4 bases and the J segment 4 bases; nucleotides outside the gene matches: 4. Germline CDR1 SGHRS, CDR2 YFSETQ. This CDR3 region has 14 residues. For the CDR3, the DNA is TGCGCCAGCAGCCCTCGGGACAGTAATGAAAAACTGTTTTTT. It translates to CASSPRDSNEKLFF. Combining the CDR3 with reference TRBV5-1 and TRBJ1-4 gives the whole variable domain KAGVTQTPRYLIKTRGQQVTLSCSPISGHRSVSWYQQTPGQGLQFLFEYFSETQRNKGNFPGRFSGRQFSNSRSEMNVSTLELGDSALYLCASSPRDSNEKLFFGSGTQLSVL.